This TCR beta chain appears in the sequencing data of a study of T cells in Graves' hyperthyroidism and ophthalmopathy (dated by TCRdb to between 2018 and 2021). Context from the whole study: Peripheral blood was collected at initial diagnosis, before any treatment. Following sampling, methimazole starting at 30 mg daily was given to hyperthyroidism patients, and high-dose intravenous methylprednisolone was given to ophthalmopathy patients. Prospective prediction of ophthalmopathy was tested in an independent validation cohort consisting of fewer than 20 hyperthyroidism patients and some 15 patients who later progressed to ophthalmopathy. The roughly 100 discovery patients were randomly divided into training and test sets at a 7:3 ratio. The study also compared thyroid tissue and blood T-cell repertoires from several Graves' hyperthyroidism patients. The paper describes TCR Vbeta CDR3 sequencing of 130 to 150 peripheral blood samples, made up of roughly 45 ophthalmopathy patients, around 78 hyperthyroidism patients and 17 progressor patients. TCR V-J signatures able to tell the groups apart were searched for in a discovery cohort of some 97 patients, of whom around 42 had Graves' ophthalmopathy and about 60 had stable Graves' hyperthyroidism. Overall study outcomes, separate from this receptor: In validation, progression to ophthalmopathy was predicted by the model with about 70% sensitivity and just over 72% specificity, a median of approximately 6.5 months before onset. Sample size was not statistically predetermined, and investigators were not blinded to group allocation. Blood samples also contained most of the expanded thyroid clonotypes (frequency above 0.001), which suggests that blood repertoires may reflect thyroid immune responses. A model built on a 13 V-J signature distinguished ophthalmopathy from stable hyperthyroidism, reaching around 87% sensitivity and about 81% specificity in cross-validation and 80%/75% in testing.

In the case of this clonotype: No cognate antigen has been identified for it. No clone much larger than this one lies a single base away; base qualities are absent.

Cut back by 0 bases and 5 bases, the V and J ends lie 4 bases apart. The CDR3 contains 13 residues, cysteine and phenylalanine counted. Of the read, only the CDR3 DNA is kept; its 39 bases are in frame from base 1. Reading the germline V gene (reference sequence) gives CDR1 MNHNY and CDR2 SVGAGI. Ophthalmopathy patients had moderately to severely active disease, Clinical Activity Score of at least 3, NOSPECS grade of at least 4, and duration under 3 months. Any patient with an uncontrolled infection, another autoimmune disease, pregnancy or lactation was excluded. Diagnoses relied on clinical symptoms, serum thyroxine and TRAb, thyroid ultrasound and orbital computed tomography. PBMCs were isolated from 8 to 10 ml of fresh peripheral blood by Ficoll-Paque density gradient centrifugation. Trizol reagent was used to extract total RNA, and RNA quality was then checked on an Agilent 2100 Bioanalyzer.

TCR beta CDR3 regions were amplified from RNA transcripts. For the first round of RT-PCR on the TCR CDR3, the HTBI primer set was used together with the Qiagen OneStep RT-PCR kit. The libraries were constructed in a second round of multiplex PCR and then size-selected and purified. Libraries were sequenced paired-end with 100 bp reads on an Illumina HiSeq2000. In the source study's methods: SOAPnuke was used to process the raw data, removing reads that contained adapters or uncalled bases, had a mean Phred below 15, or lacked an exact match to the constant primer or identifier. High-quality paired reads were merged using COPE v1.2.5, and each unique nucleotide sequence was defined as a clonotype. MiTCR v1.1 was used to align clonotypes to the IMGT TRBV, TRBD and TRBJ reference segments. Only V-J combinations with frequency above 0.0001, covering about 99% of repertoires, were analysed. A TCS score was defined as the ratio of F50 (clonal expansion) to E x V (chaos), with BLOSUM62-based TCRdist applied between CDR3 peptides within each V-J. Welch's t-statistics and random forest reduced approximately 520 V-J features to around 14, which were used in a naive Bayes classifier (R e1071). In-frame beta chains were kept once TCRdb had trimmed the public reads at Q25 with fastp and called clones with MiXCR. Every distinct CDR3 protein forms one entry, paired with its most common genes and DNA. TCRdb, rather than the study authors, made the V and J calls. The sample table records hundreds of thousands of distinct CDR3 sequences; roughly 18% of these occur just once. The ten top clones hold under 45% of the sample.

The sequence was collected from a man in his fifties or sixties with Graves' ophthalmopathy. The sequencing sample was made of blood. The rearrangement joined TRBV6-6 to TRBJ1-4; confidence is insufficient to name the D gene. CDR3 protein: CASSYSPNEKLFF. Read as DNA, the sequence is TGTGCCAGCAGTTACTCGCCGAATGAAAAACTGTTTTTT.